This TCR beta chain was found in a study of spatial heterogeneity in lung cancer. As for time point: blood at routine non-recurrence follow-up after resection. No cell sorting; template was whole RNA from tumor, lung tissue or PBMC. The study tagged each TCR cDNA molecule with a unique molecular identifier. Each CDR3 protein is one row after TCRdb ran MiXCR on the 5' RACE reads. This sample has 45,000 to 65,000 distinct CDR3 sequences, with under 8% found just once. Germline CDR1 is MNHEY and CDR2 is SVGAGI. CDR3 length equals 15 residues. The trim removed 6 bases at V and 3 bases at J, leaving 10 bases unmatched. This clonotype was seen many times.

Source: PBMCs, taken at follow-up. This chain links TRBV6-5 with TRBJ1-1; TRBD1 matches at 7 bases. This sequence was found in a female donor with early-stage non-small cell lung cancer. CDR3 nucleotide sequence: TGTGCCAGCAGCCGCCGGAGGCAGGGGGACACTGAAGCTTTCTTT. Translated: CASSRRRQGDTEAFF.